The 30 T cell receptor beta chains presented below share a single source sample, sequenced in a study of T cell repertoires in cytomegalovirus infection. Using its own MiXCR run on the reads, TCRdb lists one record per CDR3 protein. The sample records approximately 170,000 distinct CDR3 sequences, roughly 18% being singletons. Sample: CD8+ T cells from PBMCs. These receptor sequences come from a human donor in good health (CMV status not recorded). Some clones in this sample may be carry-over from other donors' samples.

This clonotype was observed a handful of times. The chain carries TRBV7-2 and TRBJ2-7, with unresolved D. The CDR3 contains 14 residues. From germline, CDR1 is SGHTA and CDR2 FQGNSA. Trimming pared 4 bases from V and 5 bases from J, leaving 15 bases between. The CDR3 loop is CASSSRVRKDEQYF. CDR3 DNA: TGTGCCAGCAGCTCCCGGGTCAGGAAGGACGAGCAGTACTTC. Based on the CDR3 plus reference TRBV7-2 and TRBJ2-7, the full variable domain is GAGVSQSPSNKVTEKGKDVELRCDPISGHTALYWYRQSLGQGLEFLIYFQGNSAPDKSGLPSDRFSAERTGGSVSTLTIQRTQQEDSAVYLCASSSRVRKDEQYFGPGTRLTVT.

This clonotype was counted only a few times. The V gene is TRBV28, the J gene TRBJ1-3; D gene uncertain. V gave up 2 bases and J gave up 4 bases, with 9 bases separating them. Germline values: CDR1 MDHEN, CDR2 SYDVKM. CDR3 length: 14 residues. CDR3 nucleotide sequence: TGTGCCAGCAGTTTACTGGATCCAGGAAACACCATATATTTT. It yields the protein CASSLLDPGNTIYF.

The chain carries TRBV7-8 and TRBJ1-1, with D perhaps TRBD1 (5 bases). V was clipped by 5 bases and J by 0 bases, with 13 bases between them. Germline V gene data show CDR1 as SGHVS and CDR2 as FQNEAQ. The CDR3 is 15 amino acids. DNA of the CDR3: TGTGCCAGCAGCGCTACGGGACCCTTGAACACTGAAGCTTTCTTT. It is translated as CASSATGPLNTEAFF.

This clonotype appeared a few times. The chain carries TRBV28 and TRBJ2-1; TRBD2 aligns across 7 bases. CDR3 length equals 14 residues. Germline CDR1 and CDR2: MDHEN and SYDVKM. Trimming removed 2 bases from V and 4 bases from J; junction bases left unmatched: 2. The CDR3 nucleotides are TGTGCCAGCAGTTTACTAGCGGAATACAATGAGCAGTTCTTC. It specifies CASSLLAEYNEQFF.

This clonotype was seen a handful of times. This chain uses TRBV7-2 with TRBJ2-1, with TRBD1 matching 12 bases. The CDR3 spans 17 residues. Unmatched junction bases numbered 11, after V lost 4 bases and J lost 7 bases. CDR1 SGHTA and CDR2 FQGNSA come from the germline V gene. CDR3 amino acids: CASSSQPVGQGANEQFF. The CDR3 coding sequence is TGTGCCAGCAGCTCCCAACCTGTGGGACAGGGGGCGAATGAGCAGTTCTTC.

This clonotype was observed a handful of times. V usage is TRBV14 and J usage is TRBJ2-7; D gene unclear. The ends were cut back, 1 base at V and 2 bases at J, with 6 bases in the middle. Germline loops: CDR1 SGHDN, CDR2 FVKESK. There are 13 residues in the CDR3. The CDR3 is CASSQVYTYEQYF. In DNA form, the CDR3 reads TGTGCCAGCAGCCAAGTCTATACCTACGAGCAGTACTTC. Full variable domain (rest looked up from reference TRBV14 and TRBJ2-7): EAGVTQFPSHSVIEKGQTVTLRCDPISGHDNLYWYRRVMGKEIKFLLHFVKESKQDESGMPNNRFLAERTGGTYSTLKVQPAELEDSGVYFCASSQVYTYEQYFGPGTRLTVT.

This clonotype was picked up a small number of times. The chain links TRBV7-2 to TRBJ1-1, with a weak D call TRBD1 (5 bases). V dropped 4 bases and J dropped 7 bases, with 13 bases sitting between them. This CDR3 is 13 amino acids long. Germline CDR1 is SGHTA and CDR2 is FQGNSA. CDR3 sequence: CASSWGIKIEAFF. The CDR3 region has the DNA TGTGCCAGCAGCTGGGGGATAAAAATTGAAGCTTTCTTT.

This clonotype showed up just a few times. The V call is TRBV28, the J call TRBJ1-2, with 8 bases aligning to TRBD1. This CDR3 comprises 14 residues. J was trimmed by 4 bases and V by 6 bases; bases with no gene match: 7. From germline, CDR1 is MDHEN and CDR2 SYDVKM. The CDR3 sequence is CASSSRTGIYGYTF. CDR3 in DNA: TGTGCCAGCAGCTCCCGGACAGGGATCTATGGCTACACCTTC.

The sample holds a few counts of this clonotype. Compared with germline, one end of the junction differs, possibly owing to a read error. The chain is built from TRBV6-5 and TRBJ2-5; unclear D gene. CDR1 and CDR2 from the germline V gene are MNHEY and SVGAGI. The CDR3 sequence is 13 residues long. Here the CDR3 DNA reads TGTGACAGCAGTTACGACTTTAAAGAGACCCAGTACTTC. Residues: CDSSYDFKETQYF.

This clonotype was counted between two and nine times. This chain uses TRBV20-1 with TRBJ2-2, with TRBD1 matching over 9 bases. The germline gives CDR1 DFQATT, CDR2 SNEGSKA (reference sequence). V gave up 2 bases and J gave up 3 bases; unmatched junction bases: 7. This CDR3 spans 16 amino acids. Here the CDR3 reads CSARNRGRGDTGELFF. The CDR3 DNA is TGCAGTGCTAGAAACAGGGGGCGGGGTGACACCGGGGAGCTGTTTTTT.

This clonotype was observed a handful of times. The chain joins TRBV6-6 to TRBJ2-1; D call uncertain. This CDR3 comprises 16 residues. From germline, CDR1 is MNHNY and CDR2 SVGAGI (reference sequence). Trimming took 0 bases from V and 3 from J, leaving 12 bases between them. The CDR3 DNA sequence: TGTGCCAGCAGTTACTCAGGTGAAGAATACTACAATGAGCAGTTCTTC. Residues: CASSYSGEEYYNEQFF.

This rearrangement joins TRBV27 to TRBJ1-6, with a weak D call TRBD1 (5 bases). There are 15 residues in the CDR3. CDR1 and CDR2 from the germline V gene are MNHEY and SMNVEV (reference sequence). V lost 3 bases and J lost 6, with 12 bases in between. In nucleotides, the CDR3 is TGTGCCAGCAGTTTCCGGGACGGAATTAATTCACCCCTCCACTTT. Amino acid sequence: CASSFRDGINSPLHF.

This clonotype was detected many times. V usage is TRBV7-9 and J usage is TRBJ2-5, with 8 bases fitting TRBD2. The CDR3 has 16 amino acids. Trimming cost V 5 bases and J 2 bases; bases outside gene matches: 10. Germline V gene data show CDR1 as SEHNR and CDR2 as FQNEAQ (reference sequence). The CDR3 spells CASSRLRTSSQETQYF. CDR3 DNA sequence: TGTGCCAGCAGCCGTTTAAGGACTAGCAGTCAAGAGACCCAGTACTTC.

The genes are TRBV2 and TRBJ2-5; 8 bases line up with TRBD2. The V segment lost 6 bases and the J segment 1 base; nucleotides outside the gene matches: 7. Germline V lookup: CDR1 SNHLY, CDR2 FYNNEI. The CDR3 length is 15 residues. The CDR3 spells CASSRRTSGQETQYF. As DNA, the CDR3 is TGTGCCAGCAGCCGCCGAACTAGCGGCCAAGAGACCCAGTACTTC.

CDR3 in DNA: TGTGCCAGCAGCTTAGAAACTAGCGCTCACAATGAGCAGTTCTTC. Translating it yields CASSLETSAHNEQFF. This rearrangement joins TRBV11-2 to TRBJ2-1; 7 positions agree with TRBD2. CDR3 size: 15 residues. Trimming at V came to 0 bases and at J to 5 bases, leaving 4 bases not matched to a gene. Germline CDR1 SGHAT, CDR2 FQNNGV.

CDR3 nucleotide sequence: TGTGCCAGCAGTTTAAGGTCTAGACTCACAGATACGCAGTATTTT. As protein: CASSLRSRLTDTQYF. The rearrangement uses TRBV28 and TRBJ2-3; no reliable D call. The V end lost 2 bases, the J end lost 2 bases, and 11 bases lay between the germline ends. The CDR3 covers 15 residues. Looked up from germline, CDR1 is MDHEN and CDR2 is SYDVKM.

This clonotype was found a few times. J is TRBJ2-4 and V is TRBV28; TRBD1 might be the D (6 bases). Trimming took off 4 bases at V and 2 bases at J, with 15 bases between the two ends. CDR1 MDHEN and CDR2 SYDVKM come from the germline V gene. This CDR3 comprises 16 residues. CDR3 coding DNA: TGTGCCAGCAGTTCGACGACCGGGACACCCAAAAACATTCAGTACTTC. Translating it yields CASSSTTGTPKNIQYF.

This clonotype came up a few times. This chain connects TRBV7-8 to TRBJ2-3, with TRBD1 identical over 8 bases. There are 14 residues in the CDR3. The ends lost 4 bases at V and 4 bases at J; junction bases unmatched: 4. Germline CDR1 reads SGHVS; CDR2 reads FQNEAQ. DNA of the CDR3: TGTGCCAGCAGCTCGGGACAGGTTGCAGATACGCAGTATTTT. Protein: CASSSGQVADTQYF.

This chain links TRBV12-3 or TRBV12-4 with TRBJ2-2, with D unclear. This CDR3 has 15 residues. Deletions cut 2 bases from V and 0 bases from J, with 7 bases between. CDR3 nucleotide sequence: TGTGCCAGCAGTTTATCGCCTTCGAACACCGGGGAGCTGTTTTTT. Residues: CASSLSPSNTGELFF.

This clonotype has a handful of counts. The chain combines TRBV7-9 with TRBJ1-2; D ambiguous. Germline-derived CDR1 and CDR2 are SEHNR and FQNEAQ (reference sequence). Trimming removed 0 bases from V and 1 base from J, with 15 bases in between. The CDR3 spans 17 residues. CDR3 loop: CASSLAPGRTDNYGYTF. In DNA, the CDR3 is TGTGCCAGCAGCTTAGCGCCAGGACGGACTGATAACTATGGCTACACCTTC. The full variable domain, with the rest looked up from reference TRBV7-9 and TRBJ1-2, is DTGVSQNPRHKITKRGQNVTFRCDPISEHNRLYWYRQTLGQGPEFLTYFQNEAQLEKSRLLSDRFSAERPKGSFSTLEIQRTEQGDSAMYLCASSLAPGRTDNYGYTFGSGTRLTVV.

Comment on this clonotype: One end of the junction is discordant with germline, which a read error may explain. J is TRBJ2-1 and V is TRBV11-3; D remains ambiguous. Germline V gives CDR1 SGHNT, CDR2 YENEEA. CDR3 length equals 13 residues. The CDR3 loop reads CASSLDEYNAQFF. CDR3 nucleotide sequence: TGTGCCAGCAGCTTAGATGAATACAATGCGCAGTTCTTC. Looking up the rest from reference TRBV11-3 and TRBJ2-1 gives the full variable domain: EAGVVQSPRYKIIEKKQPVAFWCNPISGHNTLYWYLQNLGQGPELLIRYENEEAVDDSQLPKDRFSAERLKGVDSTLKIQPAELGDSAVYLCASSLDEYNAQFFGPGTRLTVL.

This rearrangement joins TRBV6-8 to TRBJ2-4; D perhaps matches TRBD1 (5 bases). The germline V gene encodes CDR1 MNHGY and CDR2 SAAAGT. The V and J ends lost 6 bases and 2 bases respectively, with 14 bases between them. This CDR3 comprises 15 residues. The chain's CDR3 is CASSLHRTTKNIQYF. CDR3 in DNA: TGTGCCAGCAGCCTACATCGGACAACCAAAAACATTCAGTACTTC.

There are a few counts of this clonotype. A read error may explain this, as a much larger clone is one base away. V usage is TRBV6-2 or TRBV6-3 and J usage is TRBJ2-1; the D is unclear. The germline V gene has CDR1 MNHEY and CDR2 SVGEGT. This CDR3 comprises 14 residues. Here the CDR3 reads CPSSYVTMRNEQFF. In DNA, the CDR3 is TGTCCCAGCAGTTACGTAACTATGCGGAATGAGCAGTTCTTC.

The chain couples TRBV7-9 to TRBJ2-1; 7 bases fit TRBD1. Germline V gives CDR1 SEHNR, CDR2 FQNEAQ (reference sequence). Trimming cost V 5 bases and J 13 bases; bases outside gene matches: 14. This CDR3 spans 14 amino acids. CDR3 bases: TGTGCCAGCAGCGCCCCGACAGGGATGGGGGATCAGTTCTTC. As protein: CASSAPTGMGDQFF.

The rearrangement uses TRBV15 and TRBJ1-2; unclear D gene. Germline assignment: CDR1 LNHNV and CDR2 YYDKDF (reference sequence). The CDR3 extends over 13 amino acids. The V and J ends lost 3 bases and 4 bases respectively, with 9 bases between them. CDR3 DNA sequence: TGTGCCACCAGCAGTAAATCAGGCTATGGCTACACCTTC. This encodes CATSSKSGYGYTF.

This clonotype has more than one count but fewer than ten. CDR3 loop: CASSWTSVHEQYF. The CDR3 DNA follows: TGTGCCAGCAGTTGGACTAGCGTCCACGAGCAGTACTTC. The genes are TRBV28 and TRBJ2-7; TRBD2 matches 9 bases. The CDR3 runs to 13 residues. The V segment lost 4 bases and the J segment 5 bases; nucleotides outside the gene matches: 3. CDR1 is MDHEN and CDR2 is SYDVKM in the germline V gene.

The chain combines TRBV7-2 with TRBJ1-4, with D uncertain. V gave up 3 bases and J gave up 2 bases, with 7 bases separating them. The germline gives CDR1 SGHTA, CDR2 FQGNSA. The length of the CDR3 is 14 residues. CDR3 sequence (DNA): TGTGCCAGCAGCTTTTCCGTTACTAATGAAAAACTGTTTTTT. This translates into CASSFSVTNEKLFF.

This clonotype was observed a handful of times. The chain has TRBV2 and TRBJ2-3, with 9 bases that match TRBD2. The junction had 9 bases not matched to a gene; V was cut back by 3 bases and J by 5 bases. This CDR3 has 16 amino acids. The V gene's germline CDR1 is SNHLY and CDR2 FYNNEI. The CDR3 nucleotides read TGTGCCAGCAGTGACGATCGTAGCGGGGGAAGAGATACGCAGTATTTT. This sequence encodes CASSDDRSGGRDTQYF. The whole variable domain, remainder taken from reference TRBV2 and TRBJ2-3, is EPEVTQTPSHQVTQMGQEVILRCVPISNHLYFYWYRQILGQKVEFLVSFYNNEISEKSEIFDDQFSVERPDGSNFTLKIRSTKLEDSAMYFCASSDDRSGGRDTQYFGPGTRLTVL.

This clonotype was observed a handful of times. CDR3 region: CASSLGGEEQFF. The CDR3, as DNA: TGTGCCAGCAGCTTAGGAGGGGAAGAGCAGTTCTTC. The chain has TRBV7-9 and TRBJ2-1; the D call may be TRBD1 or TRBD2 (5 bases each). Germline lookup yields CDR1 SEHNR and CDR2 FQNEAQ (reference sequence). This CDR3 comprises 12 residues. Trimming took off 1 base at V and 10 bases at J, with 8 bases between the two ends.

The chain carries TRBV7-8 and TRBJ2-1, with TRBD2 matching 8 bases. The germline CDR1 and CDR2 sequences are SGHVS and FQNEAQ. The CDR3 is made up of 16 amino acids. After removal of 5 bases from V and 4 bases from J, the junction contained 10 bases not matched to a gene. In nucleotides, the CDR3 is TGTGCCAGCAGCCCCGTGGGTCTAGCGGGTTACAATGAGCAGTTCTTC. Its translation: CASSPVGLAGYNEQFF.